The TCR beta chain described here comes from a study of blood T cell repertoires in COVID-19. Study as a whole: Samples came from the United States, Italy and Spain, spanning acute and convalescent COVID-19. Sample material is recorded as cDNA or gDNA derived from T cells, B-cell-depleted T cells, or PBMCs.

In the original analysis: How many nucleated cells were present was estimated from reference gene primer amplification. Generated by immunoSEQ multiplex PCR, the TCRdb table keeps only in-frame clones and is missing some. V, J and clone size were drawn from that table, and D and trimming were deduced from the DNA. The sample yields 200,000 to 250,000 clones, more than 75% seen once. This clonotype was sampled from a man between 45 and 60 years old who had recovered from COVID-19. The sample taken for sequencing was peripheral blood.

The CDR3 nucleotides are TGTGCCAGCAGTTCCGAGACAGGGGGCTCCTACGAGCAGTACTTC. Encoded protein: CASSSETGGSYEQYF. The chain links TRBV27 to TRBJ2-7; 9 bases align to TRBD1. Germline CDR1 and CDR2: MNHEY and SMNVEV (reference sequence). The CDR3 runs 15 residues. V trimming: 4 bases; J trimming: 0 bases; junction bases outside the gene matches: 4.